This is a list of T cell receptor beta chains from one sample in a study of cytomegalovirus exposure and HLA in healthy donors. Sequenced by immunoSEQ multiplex PCR; TCRdb stores in-frame clones only, minus some. The sample records approximately 160,000 clones, around four fifths being singletons. The sequencing sample was made of PBMCs. The source is a man aged 30 to 45 in good health and CMV-seropositive. CDR3s include the opening cysteine and the closing phenylalanine or tryptophan. The D gene is left open where the match is weak. Clone size is given for some rows only: seen once, a few or many times, or a class if the clone is expanded.

j_gene: TRBJ2-7; v_gene: TRBV4-1; d_gene: TRBD2; abundance: -; CDR3nt: TGCGCCAGCAGCCAAGTTGCGGGGGAGAGCTCCTACGAGCAGTACTTC; CDR3aa: CASSQVAGESSYEQYF
j_gene: TRBJ2-7; v_gene: TRBV10-3; d_gene: TRBD1; abundance: -; CDR3nt: TGTGCCACCGCCTTCGACTCTGACAGGGGGCGAAGCTTCTACGAGCAGTACTTC; CDR3aa: CATAFDSDRGRSFYEQYF
j_gene: TRBJ2-7; v_gene: TRBV29-1; d_gene: TRBD2; abundance: -; CDR3nt: TGCAGCGTTTATGTAGCGGGGCTCTACGAGCAGTACTTC; CDR3aa: CSVYVAGLYEQYF
j_gene: TRBJ2-7; v_gene: TRBV5-8; d_gene: -; abundance: -; CDR3nt: TGTGCCAGCAGCTTAAGGGGCCCCCTCTATGTCTACGAGCAGTACTTC; CDR3aa: CASSLRGPLYVYEQYF
j_gene: TRBJ1-1; v_gene: TRBV14; d_gene: TRBD1; abundance: -; CDR3nt: TGTGCCAGCAGGAGGGGGCAGGGCACTGAAGCTTTCTTT; CDR3aa: CASRRGQGTEAFF
j_gene: TRBJ1-6; v_gene: TRBV6-5; d_gene: -; abundance: many; CDR3nt: TGTGCCAGCAGTTACGAAGGCAGGGGTCGGTCACCCCTCCACTTT; CDR3aa: CASSYEGRGRSPLHF
j_gene: TRBJ2-7; v_gene: TRBV19; d_gene: TRBD1; abundance: few; CDR3nt: TGTGCCAGTAGTATTCCGGGACAGGGTTATCAGCAGTACTTC; CDR3aa: CASSIPGQGYQQYF
j_gene: TRBJ1-6; v_gene: TRBV7-9; d_gene: TRBD1; abundance: -; CDR3nt: TGTGCCAGCAGCACTCGACAGGGTTTAGAATCACCCCTCCACTTT; CDR3aa: CASSTRQGLESPLHF
j_gene: TRBJ1-3; v_gene: TRBV4-1; d_gene: -; abundance: -; CDR3nt: TGCGCCAGCAGCCAAGAAGATGGCAGGTCTGGAAACACCATATATTTT; CDR3aa: CASSQEDGRSGNTIYF
j_gene: TRBJ2-1; v_gene: TRBV6-4; d_gene: TRBD1; abundance: -; CDR3nt: TGTGCCAGCAGTCGGGACAGGGCCTACAATGAGCAGTTCTTC; CDR3aa: CASSRDRAYNEQFF
j_gene: TRBJ2-2; v_gene: TRBV19; d_gene: -; abundance: -; CDR3nt: TGTGCCAGTAGTATCCACAGGGAATTAACCGGGGAGCTGTTTTTT; CDR3aa: CASSIHRELTGELFF
j_gene: TRBJ2-1; v_gene: TRBV2; d_gene: TRBD1; abundance: -; CDR3nt: TGTGCCAGCAGTGAAAGTTGGACAGGGGCTATGAATGAGCAGTTCTTC; CDR3aa: CASSESWTGAMNEQFF
j_gene: TRBJ1-2; v_gene: TRBV4-3; d_gene: -; abundance: -; CDR3nt: TGCGCCAGCAGCCAAGAAATGGAGGGCGGAAACTATGGCTACACCTTC; CDR3aa: CASSQEMEGGNYGYTF
j_gene: TRBJ2-1; v_gene: TRBV4-2; d_gene: TRBD2; abundance: -; CDR3nt: TGTGCCAGCAGCCCTCTCCCACGCGGGGGGGCTGATGAGCAGTTCTTC; CDR3aa: CASSPLPRGGADEQFF
j_gene: TRBJ1-1; v_gene: TRBV2; d_gene: -; abundance: -; CDR3nt: TGTGCCAGCAATCTTGGCGACATCGAAGCTTTCTTT; CDR3aa: CASNLGDIEAFF
j_gene: TRBJ2-3; v_gene: TRBV4-1; d_gene: -; abundance: -; CDR3nt: TGCGCCAGCAGCCAGGGGCCCTCATCTAGCACAGATACGCAGTATTTT; CDR3aa: CASSQGPSSSTDTQYF